Below, 26 T cell receptor beta chains from the same sample are listed, as sequenced in a study of shared clonotypes between healthy human individuals (dated by TCRdb to 2020 to 2021). The method was the immunoSEQ multiplex PCR assay. TCRdb carries this immuneACCESS record with in-frame sequences only. Its versions omit some clonotypes, under half of them owing to an unresolved V gene in the studies checked, with the rest unexplained. This sample gives over 2 million clones in total; just under 95% of them show up just once. Roughly 0.34% of the sample belongs to the ten largest clones. The sample taken for sequencing was naive CD4+ T cells from PBMCs. The label giving this sample's cell subset or site can be read as: CD45RA+ positively selected. The origin of the receptors is a man younger than 35 in good health. Some clones in this sample may be carry-over from other donors' samples.

J is TRBJ2-5 and V is TRBV5-1; D possibly corresponds to TRBD1 (5 bases). The J call is in doubt because the DNA end fits TRBJ2-7 better. Germline V gene lookup returns CDR1 SGHRS and CDR2 YFSETQ. The CDR3 totals 15 residues. Here the CDR3 reads CASSLEPRATYEQYF. The CDR3 region has the DNA TGCGCCAGCAGCTTGGAGCCCAGGGCAACCTACGAGCAGTACTTC.

The V call is TRBV18, the J call TRBJ2-2; no definite D call. V was pared by 0 bases and J by 5 bases, with 13 bases between. There are 16 residues in the CDR3. Germline lookup yields CDR1 KGHSH and CDR2 LQKENI. The CDR3 sequence is CASSPPAGSVTGELFF. The DNA for the CDR3 is TGTGCCAGCTCACCACCGGCTGGGTCTGTGACCGGGGAGCTGTTTTTT.

The genes are TRBV2 and TRBJ2-1, with D possibly TRBD1 on 5 matching bases. CDR1 and CDR2 (germline): SNHLY, FYNNEI. The length of the CDR3 is 15 residues. Trimming took 3 bases from V and 2 from J, leaving 11 bases between them. This chain's CDR3 is CASSERRVAYNEQFF. CDR3 nucleotide sequence: TGTGCCAGCAGTGAGCGCAGGGTCGCCTACAATGAGCAGTTCTTC. The complete variable domain, with remaining parts taken from reference TRBV2 and TRBJ2-1, reads EPEVTQTPSHQVTQMGQEVILRCVPISNHLYFYWYRQILGQKVEFLVSFYNNEISEKSEIFDDQFSVERPDGSNFTLKIRSTKLEDSAMYFCASSERRVAYNEQFFGPGTRLTVL.

The genes are TRBV7-9 and TRBJ2-3, with TRBD2 as a possible D gene (5 bases). V was trimmed by 2 bases and J by 0 bases, leaving 12 bases between them. CDR3 length: 16 amino acids. Germline V gives CDR1 SEHNR, CDR2 FQNEAQ (reference sequence). The CDR3: CASSLWRVFSTDTQYF. The CDR3 DNA reads as TGTGCCAGCAGCTTATGGCGGGTCTTTAGCACAGATACGCAGTATTTT.

The gene calls are TRBV6-1 and TRBJ2-5; 9 bases are shared with TRBD2. In germline, CDR1 is MNHNS, CDR2 SASEGT. The CDR3 length is 16 residues. With V trimmed by 2 bases and J by 9 bases, 13 bases remained unmatched. The CDR3 DNA follows: TGTGCCAGCAGTGAATGGCGGGCGGGAGGGCCGAGGCCCCAGTACTTC. Its protein product is CASSEWRAGGPRPQYF.

Worth noting for this clone: Additional DNA sequences in this sample encode the identical CDR3. This chain uses TRBV29-1 with TRBJ2-5, with 9 nucleotides matching TRBD1. The CDR3 length is 12 residues. J gave up 3 bases and V 4 bases, and 0 bases lay outside the gene matches. The germline V gene encodes CDR1 SQVTM and CDR2 ANQGSEA. Here the CDR3 DNA reads TGCAGCGTTGGACAGGGGGAAGAGACCCAGTACTTC. As protein: CSVGQGEETQYF.

The chain combines TRBV2 with TRBJ2-7; D tentatively reads TRBD1 or TRBD2 (5 bases each). V was clipped by 5 bases and J by 2 bases, with 10 bases between them. This CDR3 has 13 amino acids. Germline V gene data show CDR1 as SNHLY and CDR2 as FYNNEI. The CDR3, as DNA: TGTGCCAGCAGTCCGGGACGAACCTACGAGCAGTACTTC. Its translation is CASSPGRTYEQYF.

The chain employs TRBV23-1 and TRBJ2-7, with 11 positions matching TRBD1. TRBV23-1 belongs to the ORF category, with a function that is uncertain. V was pared by 3 bases and J by 5 bases, with 18 bases of the junction left unmatched. The CDR3 contains 19 residues. The CDR3 region is CASSHLSPDRGRNRDEQYF. CDR3 coding DNA: TGCGCCAGCAGTCACCTGAGTCCGGACAGGGGGCGAAACAGGGACGAGCAGTACTTC.

The gene calls are TRBV10-3 and TRBJ1-5; D possibly corresponds to TRBD1 (6 bases). Trimming cost V 3 bases and J 1 base, with 16 bases left between them. Germline CDR1 ENHRY, CDR2 SYGVKD. This CDR3 region has 17 residues. The CDR3 DNA reads as TGTGCCATCAGTGACCCGGAGGGGGGCTCGAGCAATCAGCCCCAGCATTTT. Translation gives CAISDPEGGSSNQPQHF.

The chain joins TRBV6-6 to TRBJ1-1; tentatively, D is TRBD1 (6 bases). Per the germline V gene, CDR1 is MNHNY and CDR2 is SVGAGI (reference sequence). The CDR3 has 15 amino acids. Trimming took 6 bases from V and 7 from J, leaving 21 bases between them. The CDR3 is CASSQVVGALGEAFF. The CDR3 DNA is TGTGCCAGCAGCCAGGTAGTGGGGGCGCTCGGTGAAGCTTTCTTT.

This chain links TRBV4-1 with TRBJ2-7; 9 bases are a match to TRBD2. Trimming removed 0 bases from V and 7 bases from J; junction bases left unmatched: 13. The CDR3 is 17 amino acids. Germline V gene data show CDR1 as MGHRA and CDR2 as YSYEKL. The CDR3 sequence: CASSQDNLGLATREQYF. Written as DNA, the CDR3 is TGCGCCAGCAGCCAAGACAACCTGGGACTAGCAACGAGAGAGCAGTACTTC.

The chain carries TRBV19 and TRBJ1-2; D perhaps matches TRBD1 (6 bases). Trimming cost V 3 bases and J 6 bases, with 14 bases left between them. Germline CDR1 reads LNHDA; CDR2 reads SQIVND (reference sequence). This CDR3 has 14 residues. The CDR3 region has the DNA TGTGCCAGTAGTATGGGGGGGCGCTTTGATGGCTACACCTTC. It specifies CASSMGGRFDGYTF.

The gene calls are TRBV5-6 and TRBJ1-3; D unresolved. Germline V CDR1 and CDR2: SGHDT, YYEEEE. CDR3 size: 16 residues. V was cut by 4 bases and J by 3 bases, with 17 bases left in between. The CDR3, as DNA: TGTGCCAGCAGCACCCTGAGCGGGATTTTTGGAAACACCATATATTTT. This sequence encodes CASSTLSGIFGNTIYF.

The chain carries TRBV11-2 and TRBJ2-1; 7 bases are a match to TRBD2. V lost 5 bases, J lost 2 bases, and 9 bases stayed unmatched. CDR1 and CDR2 (germline): SGHAT, FQNNGV. The CDR3 has 16 amino acids. The CDR3 DNA follows: TGTGCCAGCAGCCGCGTCGGGGGGACTACCTACAATGAGCAGTTCTTC. This translates into CASSRVGGTTYNEQFF.

The chain combines TRBV28 with TRBJ2-2; D is unresolved. The CDR3 runs to 14 residues. Trimming removed 3 bases at V and 2 bases at J, with 7 bases between. Germline CDR1 reads MDHEN; CDR2 reads SYDVKM. The CDR3 nucleotides are TGTGCCAGCAGTTTCGCCGGAAACACCGGGGAGCTGTTTTTT. Its translation is CASSFAGNTGELFF.

As regards this clone: Distinct nucleotide sequences in the sample also encode this CDR3. The chain is built from TRBV5-1 and TRBJ2-3; 12 bases fit TRBD2. J gave up 2 bases and V 0 bases, and 1 base lay outside the gene matches. Germline-derived CDR1 and CDR2 are SGHRS and YFSETQ. CDR3 length: 16 amino acids. CDR3 in DNA: TGCGCCAGCAGCTTGGGACTAGCGGGAGTCACAGATACGCAGTATTTT. As protein: CASSLGLAGVTDTQYF. Full variable domain (remainder filled in from reference TRBV5-1 and TRBJ2-3): KAGVTQTPRYLIKTRGQQVTLSCSPISGHRSVSWYQQTPGQGLQFLFEYFSETQRNKGNFPGRFSGRQFSNSRSEMNVSTLELGDSALYLCASSLGLAGVTDTQYFGPGTRLTVL.

This clone came up once. The chain uses TRBV5-8 and TRBJ2-7, with unresolved D. V was clipped by 0 bases and J by 2 bases, with 9 bases between them. Germline V gene sequence: CDR1 SGHTS, CDR2 YDEGEE. CDR3 length: 14 residues. CDR3 in DNA: TGTGCCAGCAGCTTGGTGGCGATTGCCTACGAGCAGTACTTC. This codes for CASSLVAIAYEQYF.

The chain uses TRBV7-2 and TRBJ1-1, with 9 bases matching TRBD1. Germline V gives CDR1 SGHTA, CDR2 FQGNSA. The CDR3 has 14 residues. The junction had 5 bases not matched to a gene; V was cut back by 4 bases and J by 5 bases. The CDR3 region is CASSSGTGRTEAFF. In nucleotides, the CDR3 is TGTGCCAGCAGCTCCGGGACAGGGAGGACTGAAGCTTTCTTT.

The chain uses TRBV11-2 and TRBJ1-1; TRBD1 matches 8 bases. With V trimmed by 6 bases and J by 8 bases, 11 bases remained unmatched. Germline-derived CDR1 and CDR2 are SGHAT and FQNNGV. There are 14 residues in the CDR3. The CDR3 protein is CASRKPGTGIEAFF. CDR3 DNA: TGTGCCAGCAGGAAACCCGGGACAGGTATAGAAGCTTTCTTT.

This chain connects TRBV7-2 to TRBJ2-7; 7 positions agree with TRBD1. Trimming at V came to 5 bases and at J to 3 bases, leaving 4 bases not matched to a gene. Germline values: CDR1 SGHTA, CDR2 FQGNSA. The CDR3 contains 13 residues. The CDR3 bases are TGTGCCAGCAGCACCCGGGACAGCTACGAGCAGTACTTC. The encoded protein is CASSTRDSYEQYF.

This sequence joins TRBV7-2 and TRBJ2-7, with 7 bases fitting TRBD2. The V gene end was trimmed by 0 bases and the J gene end by 3 bases; junction bases not matched to a gene: 5. The CDR3 totals 15 residues. CDR1 is SGHTA, CDR2 FQGNSA, per germline. CDR3 in amino acids: CASSLAAGDYYEQYF. CDR3 nucleotides: TGTGCCAGCAGCTTAGCGGCTGGGGACTACTACGAGCAGTACTTC.

The gene calls are TRBV27 and TRBJ2-5, with TRBD2 as a possible D gene (5 bases). The germline gives CDR1 MNHEY, CDR2 SMNVEV (reference sequence). The CDR3 is made up of 15 amino acids. The ends were cut back, 5 bases at V and 5 bases at J, with 18 bases in the middle. The CDR3 region is CASSPRQLRGETQYF. The CDR3 nucleotides are TGTGCCAGCAGTCCGAGACAACTTCGAGGGGAGACCCAGTACTTC.

The gene calls are TRBV27 and TRBJ2-7, with D perhaps matching TRBD1 (6 bases). V was pared by 2 bases and J by 3 bases, with 14 bases between. Germline V gene data show CDR1 as MNHEY and CDR2 as SMNVEV (reference sequence). The CDR3 has 15 amino acids. The CDR3 sequence: CASSLGLGGFYEQYF. CDR3 coding DNA: TGTGCCAGCAGTTTAGGGCTAGGGGGTTTCTACGAGCAGTACTTC.

The rearrangement links TRBV5-1 to TRBJ1-2; D remains unclear. This CDR3 contains 11 residues. Germline values: CDR1 SGHRS, CDR2 YFSETQ. Trimming removed 4 bases from V and 8 bases from J, with 9 bases in between. Written as DNA, the CDR3 is TGCGCCAGCAGCCTAGAGGTCGGCTACACCTTC. It translates to CASSLEVGYTF.

The CDR3 region has the DNA TGTGCCAGCAGCGTAGAGGGCAGTTGGGGCAATCAGCCCCAGCATTTT. Protein product: CASSVEGSWGNQPQHF. The chain has TRBV9 and TRBJ1-5; D is unresolved. Deletions cut 0 bases from V and 2 bases from J, with 12 bases between. The length of the CDR3 is 16 residues. CDR1 SGDLS and CDR2 YYNGEE come from the germline V gene.

The chain is built from TRBV4-1 and TRBJ1-4; no clear D. V gave up 5 bases and J gave up 4 bases, with 14 bases separating them. CDR1 is MGHRA and CDR2 is YSYEKL in the germline V gene. This CDR3 is 15 amino acids long. In DNA form, the CDR3 reads TGCGCCAGCAGCAGACCCCGGGCCTTTAATGAAAAACTGTTTTTT. The encoded protein is CASSRPRAFNEKLFF.